A selection of T cell receptor beta chains follows, all from one sample in a study of blood T cell repertoires in COVID-19. Measured with immunoSEQ multiplex PCR; TCRdb has only the in-frame clones, and not every one. The profile shows 120,000 to 150,000 clones, 80% of them singletons. Input material: peripheral blood. Receptors were obtained from a man aged 55 to 70 with active or convalescent COVID-19. CDR3s include the opening cysteine and the closing phenylalanine or tryptophan. The order of the fields is D gene, V gene, J gene, clone size, CDR3 protein, CDR3 DNA. A D gene is named only where the DNA matches it firmly. The size field is filled for only some rows; it gives once, few, many or a size class.

>TRBD2|TRBV2|TRBJ2-5|NA
CASTGGRKETQYF
TGTGCCAGCACCGGCGGGAGGAAAGAGACCCAGTACTTC
>NA|TRBV18|TRBJ2-5|once
CASSPPRRGGSETGARETQYF
TGTGCCAGCTCACCACCCCGCCGGGGGGGGAGCGAAACAGGGGCTCGGGAGACCCAGTACTTC
>TRBD1|TRBV5-4|TRBJ1-6|NA
CASSPQGAYSPLHF
TGTGCCAGCAGCCCACAGGGGGCGTATTCACCCCTCCACTTT
>NA|TRBV5-1|TRBJ2-7|NA
CASSLEEGYEQYF
TGCGCCAGCAGCTTGGAGGAGGGTTACGAGCAGTACTTC
>NA|TRBV5-1|TRBJ2-7|NA
CASSLASPLEQYF
TGCGCCAGCAGCTTGGCTTCCCCCCTCGAGCAGTACTTC
>TRBD1|TRBV28|TRBJ1-2|NA
CASSANRGYGYTF
TGTGCCAGCAGTGCAAACAGGGGGTATGGCTACACCTTC
>TRBD1|TRBV10-3|TRBJ1-4|NA
CAISGTGTGVEKLFF
TGTGCCATCAGTGGGACCGGGACAGGGGTTGAAAAACTGTTTTTT
>NA|TRBV3-1/TRBV3-2|TRBJ2-2|NA
CASSSYTGELFF
TGTGCCAGCAGCTCTTACACCGGGGAGCTGTTTTTT
>TRBD2|TRBV11-3|TRBJ2-1|NA
CASSLLGLADNEQFF
TGTGCCAGCAGCTTGTTGGGACTAGCGGACAATGAGCAGTTCTTC
>NA|TRBV2|TRBJ2-3|NA
CASSEERSDTDTQYF
TGTGCCAGCAGTGAAGAACGCAGCGACACAGATACGCAGTATTTT
>TRBD1|TRBV19|TRBJ1-2|few
CASSPGQSHGYTF
TGTGCCAGTAGTCCGGGACAGTCGCATGGCTACACCTTC
>TRBD2|TRBV28|TRBJ2-5|once
CASRDERESWVGETQYF
TGTGCCAGCAGAGATGAGCGGGAGAGTTGGGTCGGAGAGACCCAGTACTTC
>NA|TRBV29-1|TRBJ1-3|NA
CSVRTVDSGNTIYF
TGCAGCGTTCGAACAGTAGACTCTGGAAACACCATATATTTT
>NA|TRBV5-1|TRBJ2-4|NA
CASSLDRENIQYF
TGCGCCAGCAGCTTGGACAGGGAAAACATTCAGTACTTC
>NA|TRBV29-1|TRBJ1-3|NA
CSVPYSGNTIYF
TGCAGCGTCCCGTACTCTGGAAACACCATATATTTT
>NA|TRBV18|TRBJ1-1|NA
CASSPRTENTEAFF
TGTGCCAGCTCACCTAGGACAGAGAACACTGAAGCTTTCTTT
>NA|TRBV7-2|TRBJ2-7|NA
CASSLALGGGHYEQYF
TGTGCCAGCAGCTTAGCGCTGGGTGGGGGACACTACGAGCAGTACTTC
>TRBD1|TRBV19|TRBJ1-2|NA
CASSIVGTADGYTF
TGTGCCAGTAGTATAGTGGGGACAGCTGATGGCTACACCTTC
>NA|TRBV7-8|TRBJ1-3|NA
CASSLLAGRGATGNTIYF
TGTGCCAGCAGCCTATTAGCGGGGAGGGGCGCTACTGGAAACACCATATATTTT
>NA|TRBV6-5|TRBJ1-5|NA
CASRMWGGNQPQHF
TGTGCCAGCCGCATGTGGGGGGGCAATCAGCCCCAGCATTTT
>NA|TRBV5-6|TRBJ1-3|NA
CASSLERGRSYTIYF
TGTGCCAGCAGCTTGGAACGGGGAAGATCGTACACCATATATTTT